This paragraph covers one T cell receptor beta chain sequence. Its antigen is currently not known. No qualities accompany the bases; no much larger clone lies one base away. This sample stems from a study of blood T cell repertoires in COVID-19 (dated by TCRdb to the early 2020s). Describing the broader study: The collaborator samples originated in the United States, Italy and Spain and spanned the acute and convalescent phases of COVID-19. The prospective study material was composed of cDNA or gDNA derived from T cells, B-cell-depleted T cells, or PBMCs. The samples were drawn from two sources: the first 160 participants of the ongoing ImmuneRACE study, and fewer than 1,500 subjects contributed by 6 global collaborators. Where HLA class I and class II types were available, the types were taken from metadata supplied by the sample provider, not from assay-based typing. The dataset comprised deeply sampled blood TCRbeta repertoires from subjects exposed to, actively infected with, or recovered from COVID-19. Nearly every sample came with metadata listing a de-identified subject ID, COVID-19 status, age in years and sex. The repertoires were released in a freely available public database intended as a resource for research on the immune response to SARS-CoV-2.

From its cysteine to its phenylalanine, the CDR3 spans 16 amino acids. Left in the record is the CDR3 DNA by itself, 48 bases read in frame from the first base. From the germline V gene, CDR1 is MGHRA and CDR2 is YSYEKL. The junction shows trimming of 4 bases on V and 0 bases on J, plus 13 bases between the germline ends. Study-wide conclusions, independent of this receptor: Clinical and demographic metadata were provided uncurated, with the amount varying by source and participant.

The immunoSEQ Assay, a bias-controlled multiplex PCR, was used to amplify TCRbeta CDR3 regions from genomic DNA. On the study's bioinformatics: The number of nucleated cells in each sample was estimated from the amplification of reference gene primers within the assay. To quantify the absolute abundance of each unique TCRbeta CDR3 rearrangement, sequence reads were collapsed and filtered. For each sample, productive Simpson clonality was calculated by taking the square root of Simpson's diversity index across productive rearrangements. What TCRdb holds here is the immuneACCESS table cut down to in-frame rearrangements. Part of the clones is not present; checked against another copy, under half of the missing clones reflect an unresolved V gene, and the others are unexplained. V and J calls and clone size are as listed in that table; D and trimming were resolved from the DNA. The sample contains 300,000 to 400,000 clones, 70% to 90% of them found a single time. The ten top clones hold under 3% of the sample.

Whole blood was collected in K2EDTA tubes by collaborating institutions according to the institutions' own protocols. For TCRbeta analysis, collaborator samples were shipped as frozen whole blood, as isolated PBMCs, or as DNA extracted from either sample type. Sequences were obtained from peripheral blood. The chain joins TRBV4-1 to TRBJ1-3; the D gene is perhaps TRBD1, on 6 matching bases. The receptor's source is a human donor in a cohort sampled during active COVID-19. The DNA reads as follows: TGCGCCAGCAGCCGCCACGGACAGAGCTCTGGAAACACCATATATTTT. This yields the protein CASSRHGQSSGNTIYF.